The 20 T cell receptor beta chains listed next were all sequenced from one sample in a study of beta chain features in type 1 diabetes. Sequenced material consisted of expressed TCRB transcripts (all of the isolated RNA was reverse transcribed). Profiling relied on immunoSEQ multiplex PCR, and the TCRdb table lists in-frame clones only, not all of them. The sample yields 300,000 or so clones, 6.5% to 10% seen once. Input material: central memory CD4+ T cells from blood. The source is a woman under 30 in good health.

The V and J genes are TRBV11-3 and TRBJ2-1, with 11 bases that match TRBD2. This CDR3 region has 16 residues. After removal of 6 bases from V and 3 bases from J, the junction contained 7 bases not matched to a gene. Germline V lookup: CDR1 SGHNT, CDR2 YENEEA. CDR3 DNA sequence: TGTGCCAGCAGATCTAGACTAGCGGGGATCTACAATGAGCAGTTCTTC. Translating gives CASRSRLAGIYNEQFF.

The CDR3 region has the DNA TGTGCCAGCAGCGCACAGGGGTATGCCGGGGAGCTGTTTTTT. Amino acid sequence: CASSAQGYAGELFF. This chain connects TRBV9 to TRBJ2-2, with TRBD1 matching over 7 bases. This CDR3 has 14 amino acids. Per the germline V gene, CDR1 is SGDLS and CDR2 is YYNGEE. V shed 3 bases, J shed 6 bases, and the junction held 5 bases outside the gene matches.

This clone has a count of ten or more. The chain joins TRBV5-4 to TRBJ2-1, with 10 bases matching TRBD2. The trim removed 0 bases at V and 4 bases at J, leaving 4 bases unmatched. Germline CDR1 and CDR2: SGHNT and YYREEE (reference sequence). CDR3 length equals 16 residues. CDR3 region: CASSLGTSGTYNEQFF. The CDR3 bases are TGTGCCAGCAGCTTGGGGACTAGCGGTACTTACAATGAGCAGTTCTTC.

This clone came up a few times. V usage is TRBV10-1 and J usage is TRBJ1-3; D remains ambiguous. The CDR3 is 15 residues long. The V end was cut by 6 bases, the J end by 3 bases, with 15 bases between. Germline V gene sequence: CDR1 WNHNN, CDR2 SYGVQD (reference sequence). The CDR3 DNA is TGCGCCAGCAGCGAGGAACCGTACGATGGAAACACCATATATTTT. Translation: CASSEEPYDGNTIYF.

This CDR3 reads CASSLGGGRVEQYF. The DNA for the CDR3 is TGTGCCAGCAGCTTAGGAGGCGGGAGGGTCGAGCAGTACTTC. The V call is TRBV7-9, the J call TRBJ2-7; 9 nucleotides match TRBD2. In germline, CDR1 is SEHNR, CDR2 FQNEAQ (reference sequence). Trimming cost V 1 base and J 6 bases; bases outside gene matches: 4. CDR3 size: 14 residues.

This clone was recorded at least ten times. V usage is TRBV7-9 and J usage is TRBJ2-3, with D unresolved. CDR1 and CDR2 from the germline V gene are SEHNR and FQNEAQ (reference sequence). V was clipped by 6 bases and J by 1 base, with 11 bases between them. This CDR3 contains 14 residues. The CDR3 coding sequence is TGTGCCAGCAGACTTACTTTTGGCACAGATACGCAGTATTTT. This encodes CASRLTFGTDTQYF.

This clone was observed a handful of times. V gene TRBV19 combines with J gene TRBJ1-2; D not resolved. CDR1 is LNHDA and CDR2 is SQIVND in the germline V gene (reference sequence). The V end lost 6 bases, the J end lost 3 bases, and 8 bases lay between the germline ends. The CDR3 totals 12 residues. The CDR3 DNA is TGTGCCAGTAGCCCCTGGGACTATGGCTACACCTTC. This sequence encodes CASSPWDYGYTF.

The sample holds a few counts of this clone. The V call is TRBV29-1, the J call TRBJ2-3; tentatively, D is TRBD1 (5 bases). This CDR3 comprises 16 residues. With 1 base removed from V and 4 bases from J, the gap between germline ends came to 18 bases. Germline V CDR1 and CDR2: SQVTM, ANQGSEA. CDR3 coding DNA: TGCAGCGTTGAAGGAACGGGCCAGGGTCTAGCAGATACGCAGTATTTT. Protein: CSVEGTGQGLADTQYF.

This clone occurred many times. The V gene is TRBV7-2, the J gene TRBJ2-3, with 9 bases identical to TRBD2. CDR1 is SGHTA, CDR2 FQGNSA, per germline. V shed 5 bases, J shed 4 bases, and the junction held 7 bases outside the gene matches. The CDR3 runs to 15 residues. CDR3 in amino acids: CASSIPTSGADTQYF. Written as DNA, the CDR3 is TGTGCCAGCAGCATCCCGACTAGCGGCGCAGATACGCAGTATTTT.

There are a few counts of this clone. At the DNA level, this CDR3 is encoded by other sequences in the same sample as well. The chain recombines TRBV7-3 with TRBJ2-6, with unresolved D. The CDR3 is 13 residues long. CDR1 is SGHTA, CDR2 FQGTGA, per germline. The V end was cut by 8 bases, the J end by 0 bases, with 5 bases between. CDR3 region: CASSRSGANVLTF. CDR3 in DNA: TGTGCCAGCTCCCGCTCTGGGGCCAACGTCCTGACTTTC.

This chain joins TRBV13 and TRBJ2-3; no clear D gene. Germline V gene data show CDR1 as PRHDT and CDR2 as FYEKMQ (reference sequence). V lost 4 bases and J lost 2, with 10 bases in between. The CDR3 extends over 14 amino acids. Written as DNA, the CDR3 is TGTGCCAGCAGCTCGAGTCCGCACACAGATACGCAGTATTTT. Its protein product is CASSSSPHTDTQYF.

This clone was recorded a few times. V and J are TRBV15 and TRBJ2-7; D is unclear. V was pared by 3 bases and J by 1 base, with 7 bases between. Germline V gene lookup returns CDR1 LNHNV and CDR2 YYDKDF (reference sequence). The CDR3 covers 13 residues. DNA of the CDR3: TGTGCCACCAGCAGGTGGGGATCCTACGAGCAGTACTTC. This sequence encodes CATSRWGSYEQYF.

This clone was seen many times. The rearrangement uses TRBV5-5 and TRBJ2-5, with 7 nucleotides matching TRBD1. Trimming at V came to 4 bases and at J to 3 bases, leaving 3 bases not matched to a gene. The CDR3 has 13 residues. The germline V gene has CDR1 SGHKS and CDR2 YYEKEE (reference sequence). In DNA, the CDR3 is TGTGCCAGCAGCCGGGACAGTGAAGAGACCCAGTACTTC. Residues: CASSRDSEETQYF.

The J gene is TRBJ1-2, the V gene TRBV7-2; D gene unclear. CDR1 is SGHTA and CDR2 is FQGNSA in the germline V gene. V lost 1 base to trimming and J lost 8 bases, with 11 bases between them. This CDR3 spans 13 amino acids. CDR3 DNA sequence: TGTGCCAGCAGCTTAGAGAGGGTGGGAGGCTACACCTTC. It encodes CASSLERVGGYTF.

This clone was seen only a few times. The CDR3 nucleotides are TGTGCCAGCAGCCCACTTCAGTATGAGACCCAGTACTTC. This gives the protein CASSPLQYETQYF. The gene calls are TRBV7-2 and TRBJ2-5; no clear D gene. Deletions cut 5 bases from V and 5 bases from J, with 12 bases between. Looked up from germline, CDR1 is SGHTA and CDR2 is FQGNSA. The CDR3 is made up of 13 amino acids. Full variable domain (missing parts from reference TRBV7-2 and TRBJ2-5): GAGVSQSPSNKVTEKGKDVELRCDPISGHTALYWYRQSLGQGLEFLIYFQGNSAPDKSGLPSDRFSAERTGGSVSTLTIQRTQQEDSAVYLCASSPLQYETQYFGPGTRLLVL.

This clone was seen a handful of times. The chain uses TRBV11-2 and TRBJ2-3, with 11 bases aligning to TRBD2. V dropped 3 bases and J dropped 6; count of bases not matched to a gene: 5. The CDR3 is 15 amino acids. Germline values: CDR1 SGHAT, CDR2 FQNNGV. The chain's CDR3 is CASSFTSGGRDTQYF. The CDR3 DNA sequence: TGTGCCAGCAGCTTCACTAGCGGGGGTCGGGATACGCAGTATTTT.

In its sample, this clone was seen a few times. V is TRBV7-9 and J is TRBJ1-1; 8 positions agree with TRBD1. Germline trimming cut 3 bases from V and 7 bases from J; bases unmatched to any gene: 7. The length of the CDR3 is 14 residues. CDR1 is SEHNR and CDR2 is FQNEAQ in the germline V gene (reference sequence). The CDR3 here is CASSFTQGDDEAFF. The DNA for the CDR3 is TGTGCCAGCAGCTTTACACAGGGGGACGATGAAGCTTTCTTT.

This clone was detected only a few times. This chain links TRBV29-1 with TRBJ1-4, with 7 bases matching TRBD1. Germline loops: CDR1 SQVTM, CDR2 ANQGSEA. This CDR3 contains 17 residues. V lost 3 bases and J lost 8; bases outside the gene matches: 18. The CDR3 reads CSVEMRDHRGLDEKLFF. DNA of the CDR3: TGCAGCGTTGAGATGCGGGATCACAGGGGATTGGACGAAAAACTGTTTTTT.

This clone was picked up a small number of times. The V and J genes are TRBV2 and TRBJ2-5; the match to TRBD2 covers 8 bases. The J call may not be correct, given that the DNA end is closer to TRBJ2-7. The germline V gene encodes CDR1 SNHLY and CDR2 FYNNEI. The CDR3 spans 13 residues. The CDR3 region has the DNA TGTGCCAGCCAAAAGCGGGAGCGGTACGAGCAGTACTTC. Amino acids: CASQKRERYEQYF.

The rearrangement links TRBV9 to TRBJ1-3, with 10 bases identical to TRBD1. This CDR3 has 16 amino acids. The J segment lost 4 bases and the V segment lost 4 bases, leaving 8 bases of the junction unmatched. Germline V gene lookup returns CDR1 SGDLS and CDR2 YYNGEE. The CDR3 bases are TGTGCCAGCAGCTCTGACAGGGGGCTAAGAGGAAACACCATATATTTT. It translates to CASSSDRGLRGNTIYF. Variable domain in full (rest from reference TRBV9 and TRBJ1-3): DSGVTQTPKHLITATGQRVTLRCSPRSGDLSVYWYQQSLDQGLQFLIQYYNGEERAKGNILERFSAQQFPDLHSELNLSSLELGDSALYFCASSSDRGLRGNTIYFGEGSWLTVV.